One TCR beta chain is described in this entry. No antigen is known for it. Using immunoSEQ multiplex PCR, the repertoire was profiled, and TCRdb retains in-frame clones only, with some absent. Among about 87,000 clones listed, around 90% were seen once. Trimming removed 5 bases from V and 3 bases from J; junction bases left unmatched: 12. Germline V CDR1 and CDR2: SEHNR, FQNEAQ (reference sequence). The CDR3 is made up of 17 amino acids. The sample originates from a study of siplizumab effects on memory and regulatory T cells. Study-wide findings and caveats: The drug siplizumab significantly decreased the alloreactive sequences that could be traced to unstimulated CD4+ memory cells.

Sequenced material: Tregs sorted from blood. The clonotype was recovered from a human donor in good health. The chain carries TRBV7-9 and TRBJ1-4; 7 bases fit TRBD1. The CDR3 here is CASSPHRQGTPNEKLFF. CDR3 DNA sequence: TGTGCCAGCAGCCCACATCGACAGGGAACCCCTAATGAAAAACTGTTTTTT.